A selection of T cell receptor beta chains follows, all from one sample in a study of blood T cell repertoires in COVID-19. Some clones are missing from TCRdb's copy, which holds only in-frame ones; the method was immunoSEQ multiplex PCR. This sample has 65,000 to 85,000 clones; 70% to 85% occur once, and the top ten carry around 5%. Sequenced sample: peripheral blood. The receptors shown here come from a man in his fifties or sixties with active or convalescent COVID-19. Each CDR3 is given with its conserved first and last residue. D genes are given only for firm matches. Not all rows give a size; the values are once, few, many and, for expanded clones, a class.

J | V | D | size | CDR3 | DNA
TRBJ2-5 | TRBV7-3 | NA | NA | CASSLGGQRETQYF | TGTGCCAGCAGCTTGGGGGGGCAGCGTGAGACCCAGTACTTC
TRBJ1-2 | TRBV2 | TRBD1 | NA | CASSADRGANYGYTF | TGTGCCAGCAGCGCGGACAGGGGAGCTAACTATGGCTACACCTTC
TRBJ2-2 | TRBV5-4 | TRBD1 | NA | CASRGQTNTGELFF | TGTGCCAGCCGGGGACAGACGAACACCGGGGAGCTGTTTTTT
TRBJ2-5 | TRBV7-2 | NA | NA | CASGGPQTPETQYF | TGTGCCAGCGGGGGCCCCCAGACCCCGGAGACCCAGTACTTC
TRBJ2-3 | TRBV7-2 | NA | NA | CASSLVGLSTDTQYF | TGTGCCAGCAGCTTAGTGGGCCTGAGCACAGATACGCAGTATTTT
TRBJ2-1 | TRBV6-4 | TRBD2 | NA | CASSDLAGGGDEQFF | TGTGCCAGCAGTGATCTAGCGGGGGGCGGCGATGAGCAGTTCTTC
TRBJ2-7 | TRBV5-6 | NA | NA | CASKGEGYEQYF | TGTGCCAGCAAGGGGGAGGGCTACGAGCAGTACTTC
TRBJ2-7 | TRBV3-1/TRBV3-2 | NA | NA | CASSQDWTAEQYF | TGTGCCAGCAGCCAAGACTGGACAGCCGAGCAGTACTTC
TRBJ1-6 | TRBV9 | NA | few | CASSVEDISSPLHF | TGTGCCAGCAGCGTAGAAGACATTTCTTCACCCCTCCACTTT
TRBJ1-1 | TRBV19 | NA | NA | CASGPMGSFMNTEAFF | TGTGCCAGTGGCCCAATGGGCAGTTTCATGAACACTGAAGCTTTCTTT
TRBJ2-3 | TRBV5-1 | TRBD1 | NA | CASSRQGVPDTQYF | TGCGCCAGCAGTCGGCAGGGGGTACCAGATACGCAGTATTTT
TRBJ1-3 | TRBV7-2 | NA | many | CASSPGYGNTIYF | TGTGCCAGCAGCCCAGGGTATGGAAACACCATATATTTT
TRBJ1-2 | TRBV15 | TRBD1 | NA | CATSTRTGQGYTF | TGTGCCACCAGCACCCGGACAGGGCAAGGCTACACCTTC
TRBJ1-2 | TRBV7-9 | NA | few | CASSGSTGIYGYTF | TGTGCCAGCAGCGGGTCGACGGGAATCTATGGCTACACCTTC
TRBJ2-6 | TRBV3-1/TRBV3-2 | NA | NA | CASSQEGGATGANVLTF | TGTGCCAGCAGCCAAGAAGGGGGGGCGACTGGGGCCAACGTCCTGACTTTC
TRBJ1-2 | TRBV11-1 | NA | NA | CASSLTDSAYGYTF | TGTGCCAGCAGCTTAACCGACAGTGCCTATGGCTACACCTTC
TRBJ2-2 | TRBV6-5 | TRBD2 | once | CASSRLAGDTGELFF | TGTGCCAGCAGTCGTCTAGCGGGAGACACCGGGGAGCTGTTTTTT
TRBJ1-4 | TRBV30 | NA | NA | CAWSMQGGEKLFF | TGTGCCTGGAGTATGCAGGGCGGCGAAAAACTGTTTTTT
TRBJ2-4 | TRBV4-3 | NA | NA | CASSQDSGGAKVAKNIQYF | TGCGCCAGCAGCCAAGATTCCGGAGGGGCCAAGGTAGCCAAAAACATTCAGTACTTC
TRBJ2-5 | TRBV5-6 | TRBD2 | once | CASSLVGTSQETQYF | TGTGCCAGCAGCTTGGTTGGGACTAGCCAAGAGACCCAGTACTTC
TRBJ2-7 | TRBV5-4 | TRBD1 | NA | CASSPGTGGHEQYF | TGTGCCAGCAGCCCCGGGACAGGGGGCCACGAGCAGTACTTC
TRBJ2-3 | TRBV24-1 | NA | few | CATSAPSGDTQYF | TGTGCCACCAGTGCCCCGAGCGGAGATACGCAGTATTTT
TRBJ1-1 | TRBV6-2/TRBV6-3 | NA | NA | CASSRSIEGPNTEAFF | TGTGCCAGCAGCCGAAGCATTGAGGGCCCGAACACTGAAGCTTTCTTT
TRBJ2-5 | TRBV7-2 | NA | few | CASSREETQYF | TGTGCCAGCAGCCGTGAAGAGACCCAGTACTTC
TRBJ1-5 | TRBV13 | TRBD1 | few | CASSLGQEEPQHF | TGTGCCAGCAGCCTCGGACAGGAAGAGCCCCAGCATTTT
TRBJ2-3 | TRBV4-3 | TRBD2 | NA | CASSSELAGGQGTDTQYF | TGCGCCAGCAGCTCGGAACTAGCGGGGGGGCAGGGCACAGATACGCAGTATTTT
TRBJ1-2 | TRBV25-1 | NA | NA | CASSERGANYGYTF | TGTGCCAGCAGTGAACGGGGGGCTAACTATGGCTACACCTTC
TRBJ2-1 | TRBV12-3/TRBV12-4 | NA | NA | CASSLGLGYEQFF | TGTGCCAGCAGTTTGGGTCTAGGCTATGAGCAGTTCTTC
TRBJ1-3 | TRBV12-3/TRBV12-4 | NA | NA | CASSLTQGNTIYF | TGTGCCAGCAGTTTAACGCAGGGGAACACCATATATTTT
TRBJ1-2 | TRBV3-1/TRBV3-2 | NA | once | CASSRPDEGTF | TGTGCCAGCAGCCGTCCCGACGAGGGCACCTTC
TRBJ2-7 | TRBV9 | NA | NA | CASSPRQGYEQYF | TGTGCCAGCAGCCCGCGTCAGGGCTACGAGCAGTACTTC
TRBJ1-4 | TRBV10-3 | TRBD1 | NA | CAISEVTGGEKLFF | TGTGCCATCAGTGAGGTAACAGGGGGAGAAAAACTGTTTTTT
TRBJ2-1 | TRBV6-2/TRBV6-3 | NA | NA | CASSSQGQEQFF | TGTGCCAGCAGTTCCCAGGGGCAAGAGCAGTTCTTC
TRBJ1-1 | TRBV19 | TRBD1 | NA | CASQPQGNGGEAFF | TGTGCCAGCCAACCACAGGGGAATGGTGGTGAAGCTTTCTTT
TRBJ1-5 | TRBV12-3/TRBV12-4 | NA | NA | CASSSGAQPQHF | TGTGCCAGCAGTTCAGGGGCCCAGCCCCAGCATTTT
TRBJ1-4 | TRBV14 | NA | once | CASSQDSAFGTNEKLFF | TGTGCCAGCAGCCAAGATAGCGCTTTTGGGACTAATGAAAAACTGTTTTTT
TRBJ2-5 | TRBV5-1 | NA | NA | CASSPGVAKETQYF | TGCGCCAGCAGCCCGGGAGTAGCGAAAGAGACCCAGTACTTC
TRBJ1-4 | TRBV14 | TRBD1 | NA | CASSLGDRGLFF | TGTGCCAGCAGCCTAGGGGACAGGGGACTGTTTTTT
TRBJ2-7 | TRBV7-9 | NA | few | CASSQQGFKDEQYF | TGTGCCAGCAGTCAGCAGGGTTTTAAGGACGAGCAGTACTTC
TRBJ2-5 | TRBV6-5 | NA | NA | CASSTLGAETQYF | TGTGCCAGCAGTACCCTGGGGGCGGAGACCCAGTACTTC
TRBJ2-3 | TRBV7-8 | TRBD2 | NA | CASSPRRVAGGRRDTQYF | TGTGCCAGCAGCCCCCGGAGGGTAGCGGGGGGACGGAGAGATACGCAGTATTTT
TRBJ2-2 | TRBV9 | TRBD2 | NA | CASSPTWTSGYTGELFF | TGTGCCAGCAGCCCCACCTGGACTAGCGGGTACACCGGGGAGCTGTTTTTT
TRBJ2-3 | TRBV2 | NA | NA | CASRPGAGDTDTQYF | TGTGCCAGCAGGCCAGGGGCGGGGGATACAGATACGCAGTATTTT
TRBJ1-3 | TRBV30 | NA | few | CAWKRSSGNAIYF | TGTGCCTGGAAGCGGTCCTCTGGAAACGCCATATATTTT
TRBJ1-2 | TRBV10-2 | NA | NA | CASSDGQGIYGYTF | TGCGCCAGCAGTGACGGGCAGGGGATCTATGGCTACACCTTC
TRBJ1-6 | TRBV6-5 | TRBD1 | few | CASSRTGVDNSPLHF | TGTGCCAGCAGTCGGACAGGGGTAGATAATTCACCCCTCCACTTT
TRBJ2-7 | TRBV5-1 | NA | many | CASSLAAQGYEQYF | TGCGCCAGCAGCTTGGCCGCTCAGGGCTACGAGCAGTACTTC
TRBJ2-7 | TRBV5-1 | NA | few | CASSSGQSYYEQYF | TGCGCCAGCAGCTCAGGACAGAGCTACTACGAGCAGTACTTC
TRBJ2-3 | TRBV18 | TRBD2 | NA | CASSPPGAGDGTQYF | TGTGCCAGCTCACCTCCTGGAGCGGGGGACGGTACGCAGTATTTT
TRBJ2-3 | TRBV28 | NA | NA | CASSLGPSTDTQYF | TGTGCCAGCAGTTTAGGGCCGTCCACAGATACGCAGTATTTT
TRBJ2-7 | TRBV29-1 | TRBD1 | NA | CSVELALKQGNYEQYF | TGCAGCGTTGAATTGGCTTTGAAACAGGGGAACTACGAGCAGTACTTC
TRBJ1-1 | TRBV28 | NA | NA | CASTSRGARTEAFF | TGTGCCAGCACCTCCCGGGGGGCAAGGACTGAAGCTTTCTTT
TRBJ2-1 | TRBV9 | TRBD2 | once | CASSLLASGGDNEQFF | TGTGCCAGCAGCCTCCTCGCTAGCGGGGGTGACAATGAGCAGTTCTTC
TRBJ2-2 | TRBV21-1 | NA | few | CASSKRGGAESTGELFF | TGTGCCAGCAGCAAACGAGGGGGGGCTGAAAGCACCGGGGAGCTGTTTTTT
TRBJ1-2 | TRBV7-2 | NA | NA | CASSFTGEYGYTF | TGTGCCAGCAGCTTCACGGGAGAGTATGGCTACACCTTC
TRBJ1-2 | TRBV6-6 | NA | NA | CASNSGDGYGYTF | TGTGCCAGCAACTCAGGGGACGGTTATGGCTACACCTTC
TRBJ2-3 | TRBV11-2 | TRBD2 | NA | CASSFPSGGTDTQYF | TGTGCCAGCAGCTTCCCTAGCGGGGGCACAGATACGCAGTATTTT
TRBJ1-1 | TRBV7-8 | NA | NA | CASSLGTITEAFF | TGTGCCAGCAGCCTCGGGACTATCACTGAAGCTTTCTTT
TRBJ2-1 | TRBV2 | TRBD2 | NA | CASSDFSAGVDEQFF | TGTGCCAGCAGTGATTTCAGTGCGGGGGTGGATGAGCAGTTCTTC
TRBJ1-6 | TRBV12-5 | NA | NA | CASADFAGGSPLHF | TGTGCTAGTGCCGACTTCGCCGGGGGTTCACCCCTCCACTTT